The 9 T cell receptor beta chains below all came from one sample that was sequenced in a study of patients and donors after allogeneic stem cell transplantation. TCRdb reprocessed the RT-PCR reads via MiXCR and lists one record per CDR3 protein. The top ten clones hold about 6% of a sample with about 960,000 distinct CDR3 sequences, around 17% of them seen once. Sequencing input: blood, either unsorted or a sorted T cell fraction (not recorded which). All receptors come from a human donor who was either an allogeneic HSCT recipient or a stem cell or donor lymphocyte infusion donor (not recorded which). It is not recorded whose cells these are; they may come from a transplant donor.

V is TRBV29-1 and J is TRBJ1-1; 8 bases line up with TRBD1. The CDR3 totals 14 residues. From germline, CDR1 is SQVTM and CDR2 ANQGSEA. Trimming cost V 0 bases and J 3 bases; bases outside gene matches: 3. The CDR3 protein is CSVEDGQGDTEAFF. The DNA of the CDR3 is TGCAGCGTTGAAGACGGACAGGGTGACACTGAAGCTTTCTTT.

This clonotype has only a few counts. V is TRBV7-6 and J is TRBJ1-5; no definite D call. V gave up 6 bases and J gave up 0 bases, with 18 bases separating them. CDR1 and CDR2 from the germline V gene are SGHVS and FNYEAQ. CDR3 length: 17 residues. The CDR3 loop is CASSYHNFRYSNQPQHF. As DNA, the CDR3 is TGTGCCAGCAGTTATCACAACTTCAGGTATAGCAATCAGCCCCAGCATTTT.

This chain links TRBV4-1 with TRBJ2-5, with 11 bases fitting TRBD1. Germline assignment: CDR1 MGHRA and CDR2 YSYEKL. The CDR3 runs to 16 residues. After removal of 3 bases from V and 5 bases from J, the junction contained 8 bases not matched to a gene. The CDR3 region is CASSHDGTGGGETQYF. For the CDR3, the DNA is TGCGCCAGCAGCCATGACGGGACAGGGGGAGGGGAGACCCAGTACTTC.

Only a few counts were recorded for this clonotype. The V gene is TRBV10-3, the J gene TRBJ2-3, with D maybe TRBD1 (7 bases). V lost 11 bases to trimming and J lost 3 bases, with 18 bases between them. The CDR3 is 14 residues long. Germline V gene lookup returns CDR1 ENHRY and CDR2 SYGVKD. CDR3 coding DNA: TGTGCCGCCAGGGGGGCACAAGGTACAGATACGCAGTATTTT. This codes for CAARGAQGTDTQYF.

The chain carries TRBV15 and TRBJ2-7; TRBD1 matches 8 bases. The J segment lost 2 bases and the V segment lost 3 bases, leaving 6 bases of the junction unmatched. Germline assignment: CDR1 LNHNV and CDR2 YYDKDF (reference sequence). The CDR3 runs to 15 residues. The CDR3 region has the DNA TGTGCCACCAGCAGGGACAGGGTGAGCGCCTACGAGCAGTACTTC. This encodes CATSRDRVSAYEQYF.

The J gene is TRBJ2-5, the V gene TRBV24-1, with 8 nucleotides matching TRBD1. Germline-derived CDR1 and CDR2 are KGHDR and SFDVKD. The ends lost 9 bases at V and 0 bases at J; junction bases unmatched: 11. The CDR3 is 16 residues long. The CDR3 loop is CATRNPTGEYQETQYF. CDR3 DNA sequence: TGTGCCACCCGAAACCCGACAGGGGAGTACCAAGAGACCCAGTACTTC.

This clonotype was seen a few times. The chain has TRBV9 and TRBJ2-7; tentatively, D is TRBD1 or TRBD2 (5 bases each). V dropped 1 base and J dropped 2 bases, with 13 bases sitting between them. CDR3 length: 15 residues. CDR1 and CDR2 from the germline V gene are SGDLS and YYNGEE. This chain's CDR3 is CASSVSSGTPYEQYF. DNA for the CDR3: TGTGCCAGCAGCGTATCTTCCGGGACCCCCTACGAGCAGTACTTC.

CDR3 protein: CASSPRGAVSGQYF. The CDR3 region has the DNA TGCGCCAGCAGCCCCAGGGGCGCCGTCTCGGGGCAGTACTTC. The chain is built from TRBV5-1 and TRBJ2-7; a weak D match, TRBD1 (6 bases). The CDR3 runs 14 residues. The germline V and J ends were trimmed by 4 bases and 9 bases, with 20 bases remaining between them. In germline, CDR1 is SGHRS, CDR2 YFSETQ.

This clonotype occurred a few times. The chain links TRBV27 to TRBJ2-1; perhaps TRBD2 as D (6 bases). CDR1 and CDR2 from the germline V gene are MNHEY and SMNVEV (reference sequence). V gave up 1 base and J gave up 8 bases, with 12 bases separating them. The CDR3 sequence is 14 residues long. CDR3 DNA: TGTGCCAGCAGTTTATTTTGGAGGGCCGATGAGCAGTTCTTC. This codes for CASSLFWRADEQFF.